This is a list of T cell receptor beta chains from one sample in a study of Tregs in tolerant kidney transplant recipients. The method was immunoSEQ multiplex PCR; TCRdb's version includes in-frame clones alone and lacks a portion of them. The sample has roughly 15,000 clones; roughly 77% are singletons. The sequencing here drew on Tregs from blood, taken before the transplant. The receptors derive from a human donor who received a combined kidney and bone marrow transplant. The CDR3 runs from the conserved cysteine through the conserved F or W. The D gene is left open where the match is weak. Rows may omit the clone size; those that give it use once, few, many or a size class.

D: .; J: TRBJ1-5; size: few; V: TRBV6-5; DNA: TGTGCCAGCAGTCCCGGCAGGGGTAGGCAGCCCCAGCATTTT; CDR3: CASSPGRGRQPQHF
D: TRBD2; J: TRBJ2-7; size: .; V: TRBV2; DNA: TGTGCCAGCAGTATCCCGGGACTAGCGGCCTACGAGCAGTACTTC; CDR3: CASSIPGLAAYEQYF
D: .; J: TRBJ1-1; size: .; V: TRBV15; DNA: TGTGCCACCAGCAGAGATCCGGGTCGGACTGAAGCTTTCTTT; CDR3: CATSRDPGRTEAFF
D: .; J: TRBJ2-7; size: .; V: TRBV5-1; DNA: TGCGCCAGCAGCTTGGCCCCACAGACCTACGAGCAGTACTTC; CDR3: CASSLAPQTYEQYF
D: .; J: TRBJ1-2; size: .; V: TRBV10-3; DNA: TGTGCCATCAGTGTAGCAGGGAGGGGCTATGGCTACACCTTC; CDR3: CAISVAGRGYGYTF
D: .; J: TRBJ2-5; size: .; V: TRBV9; DNA: TGTGCCAGCAGCGCGGGACTCCAAGAGACCCAGTACTTC; CDR3: CASSAGLQETQYF
D: .; J: TRBJ1-1; size: .; V: TRBV4-1; DNA: TGCGCCAGCAGCCACTCAAACCTCCAGGGGAAAACTGAAGCTTTCTTT; CDR3: CASSHSNLQGKTEAFF
D: TRBD1; J: TRBJ2-7; size: .; V: TRBV7-9; DNA: TGTGCCAGCAGCTTAGGACAGGGGGTAAAGTTCTACGAGCAGTACTTC; CDR3: CASSLGQGVKFYEQYF
D: TRBD2; J: TRBJ2-3; size: once; V: TRBV5-1; DNA: TGCGCCAGCAAAAAGCGGGGGGCCCCGTCACAGTATTTT; CDR3: CASKKRGAPSQYF
D: .; J: TRBJ2-3; size: .; V: TRBV28; DNA: TGTGCCAGCAGTTTCCGAGATACGCAGTATTTT; CDR3: CASSFRDTQYF
D: TRBD2; J: TRBJ2-7; size: few; V: TRBV27; DNA: TGTGCCAGCAGTTTATCCGGCGGGAGGGCCAACGAGCAGTACTTC; CDR3: CASSLSGGRANEQYF
D: TRBD1; J: TRBJ2-3; size: .; V: TRBV5-4; DNA: TGTGCCAGCAGCAAAGGAGGACAGGGCGTTTCGGCAGATACGCAGTATTTT; CDR3: CASSKGGQGVSADTQYF
D: TRBD1; J: TRBJ1-5; size: .; V: TRBV11-2; DNA: TGTGCCAGCAGCTTTTCAGGGGGCCCCAATCAGCCCCAGCATTTT; CDR3: CASSFSGGPNQPQHF
D: .; J: TRBJ1-5; size: .; V: TRBV2; DNA: TGTGCCAGCAACAGGCGCAATCAGCCCCAGCATTTT; CDR3: CASNRRNQPQHF
D: .; J: TRBJ1-1; size: .; V: TRBV6-5; DNA: TGTGCCAGCAGTTCCCAGGGTAGAGGCACTGAAGCTTTCTTT; CDR3: CASSSQGRGTEAFF
D: TRBD2; J: TRBJ2-7; size: .; V: TRBV5-1; DNA: TGCGCCAGCAGCTCGGGACTAGCGGGCGCCTACGAGCAGTACTTC; CDR3: CASSSGLAGAYEQYF
D: .; J: TRBJ1-2; size: .; V: TRBV29-1; DNA: TGCAGCGTTGAGTCCCGACAGCGTGGTGACTATGGCTACACCTTC; CDR3: CSVESRQRGDYGYTF
D: .; J: TRBJ2-1; size: .; V: TRBV15; DNA: TGTGCCACCAGCAGAGGTGGAGGGGTTGAGCAGTTCTTC; CDR3: CATSRGGGVEQFF
D: TRBD2; J: TRBJ2-3; size: .; V: TRBV7-8; DNA: TGTGCCAGCAGCTTAGCCGGGACTAGCGGATACACAGATACGCAGTATTTT; CDR3: CASSLAGTSGYTDTQYF
D: TRBD1; J: TRBJ1-1; size: .; V: TRBV19; DNA: TGTGCCAGTAGTATACCGGGACAGGGGGGCACTGAAGCTTTCTTT; CDR3: CASSIPGQGGTEAFF
D: .; J: TRBJ1-3; size: once; V: TRBV5-1; DNA: TGCGCCAGCAGCTTCGGGTCAGGAGGCCCCTCTGGAAACACCATATATTTT; CDR3: CASSFGSGGPSGNTIYF
D: .; J: TRBJ2-7; size: .; V: TRBV7-9; DNA: TGTGCCAGCAGCCCCCGCGGTGGTCTTAGGTACGAGCAGTACTTC; CDR3: CASSPRGGLRYEQYF
D: .; J: TRBJ1-1; size: .; V: TRBV10-1; DNA: TGCGCCAGCAGTGATGAGGGTATAGGCACTGAAGCTTTCTTT; CDR3: CASSDEGIGTEAFF
D: TRBD1; J: TRBJ1-5; size: few; V: TRBV19; DNA: TGTGCCAGTGTAGGGGGCACGATCAGCCCCCAGCATTTT; CDR3: CASVGGTISPQHF
D: .; J: TRBJ1-1; size: .; V: TRBV19; DNA: TGTGCCAGTAGTATACTAACCGGCAGGGGAGTCACTGAAGCTTTCTTT; CDR3: CASSILTGRGVTEAFF
D: .; J: TRBJ1-4; size: .; V: TRBV29-1; DNA: TGCAGCGTGACTACTGCAACTAATGAAAAACTGTTTTTT; CDR3: CSVTTATNEKLFF
D: .; J: TRBJ2-3; size: once; V: TRBV5-1; DNA: TGCGCCAGCAGCTTGGGACTTCCCACAGATACGCAGTATTTT; CDR3: CASSLGLPTDTQYF
D: .; J: TRBJ1-4; size: .; V: TRBV4-1; DNA: TGCGCCAGCAGCCAACCCATTCGGGATTACGAAAAACTGTTTTTT; CDR3: CASSQPIRDYEKLFF
D: .; J: TRBJ2-2; size: .; V: TRBV6-1; DNA: TGTGCCAGCAGTGAACGGGGTGCCGGGGAGCTGTTTTTT; CDR3: CASSERGAGELFF
D: .; J: TRBJ1-2; size: .; V: TRBV7-2; DNA: TGTGCCAGCAGCTTAGTCCGGGGGGAGGGCTACACCTTC; CDR3: CASSLVRGEGYTF
D: TRBD1; J: TRBJ2-3; size: .; V: TRBV13; DNA: TGTGCCAGCAGCTCCCGACAGGGGGCATATCTACCGCAGTATTTT; CDR3: CASSSRQGAYLPQYF
D: TRBD1; J: TRBJ1-5; size: .; V: TRBV5-6; DNA: TGTGCCAGCAGCTTGAGACAGGGTGAAAGTCGTGGGGATCAGCCCCAGCATTTT; CDR3: CASSLRQGESRGDQPQHF
D: .; J: TRBJ2-1; size: .; V: TRBV25-1; DNA: TGTGCCAGCAGTGAACCCAACAATGAGCAGTTCTTC; CDR3: CASSEPNNEQFF
D: .; J: TRBJ2-5; size: .; V: TRBV28; DNA: TGTGCCAGCAACATACGGGGGTACGGAGAGACCCAGTACTTC; CDR3: CASNIRGYGETQYF
D: .; J: TRBJ1-5; size: .; V: TRBV18; DNA: TGTGCCAGCTCACCAGCCGGGATCAGCAATCAGCCCCAGCATTTT; CDR3: CASSPAGISNQPQHF
D: TRBD1; J: TRBJ1-1; size: .; V: TRBV4-3; DNA: TGCGCCAGCAGCCAAGGGGGACAGGGTAGGGCTGAAGCTTTCTTT; CDR3: CASSQGGQGRAEAFF
D: TRBD1; J: TRBJ1-1; size: .; V: TRBV4-1; DNA: TGCGCCAGCAGCCTCTGGACAGGGGGTCCTAAGAACACTGAAGCTTTCTTT; CDR3: CASSLWTGGPKNTEAFF
D: TRBD2; J: TRBJ2-7; size: .; V: TRBV5-1; DNA: TGCGCCAGCAGCTCCCGACTAGCGCGCGAGCAGTACTTC; CDR3: CASSSRLAREQYF
D: TRBD1; J: TRBJ1-2; size: .; V: TRBV25-1; DNA: TGTGCCAGCAGTGCACTATCGGGACAGGGCTATGGCTACACCTTC; CDR3: CASSALSGQGYGYTF
D: .; J: TRBJ2-4; size: .; V: TRBV5-6; DNA: TGTGCCAGCAGCTTGGTTAGCGTGAACATTCAGTACTTC; CDR3: CASSLVSVNIQYF
D: TRBD1; J: TRBJ2-2; size: .; V: TRBV11-2; DNA: TGTGCCAGCAGCCAGAGACAGGGGAACCCCGGGGAGCTGTTTTTT; CDR3: CASSQRQGNPGELFF
D: TRBD1; J: TRBJ2-7; size: few; V: TRBV18; DNA: TGTGCCAGCTCACCAGGACAGGGCAACTACGAGCAGTACTTC; CDR3: CASSPGQGNYEQYF
D: .; J: TRBJ1-5; size: .; V: TRBV19; DNA: TGTGCCAGTAGTATAGATCTGAGAGGTGGTCAGCCCCAGCATTTT; CDR3: CASSIDLRGGQPQHF
D: .; J: TRBJ2-7; size: once; V: TRBV30; DNA: TGTGCCTGGAGTCGGCAGGGCCCCTACGAGCAGTACTTC; CDR3: CAWSRQGPYEQYF
D: .; J: TRBJ1-1; size: .; V: TRBV25-1; DNA: TGTGCCAGCAGTGAATGGGGGGGGAACACTGAAGCTTTCTTT; CDR3: CASSEWGGNTEAFF
D: TRBD1; J: TRBJ1-1; size: .; V: TRBV10-1; DNA: TGCGCCAGCAACAGGGACAGCTCGACTGGAGCTTTCTTT; CDR3: CASNRDSSTGAFF
D: .; J: TRBJ2-7; size: .; V: TRBV7-2; DNA: TGTGCCAGCAGCTTACTAAGCGGCTACGAGCAGTACTTC; CDR3: CASSLLSGYEQYF
D: TRBD1; J: TRBJ1-3; size: few; V: TRBV29-1; DNA: TGCAGCGCCTCGGACAGGGGGCTTAACACCATATATTTT; CDR3: CSASDRGLNTIYF
D: TRBD2; J: TRBJ2-1; size: once; V: TRBV5-4; DNA: TGTGCCAGCAGCTTGGGCGGACTAGCCGGCCTGGAGCAGTTCTTC; CDR3: CASSLGGLAGLEQFF
D: .; J: TRBJ1-4; size: .; V: TRBV10-1; DNA: TGCGCCAGCAGTGAGTCGTGGCAGGGAAAACTGTTTTTT; CDR3: CASSESWQGKLFF